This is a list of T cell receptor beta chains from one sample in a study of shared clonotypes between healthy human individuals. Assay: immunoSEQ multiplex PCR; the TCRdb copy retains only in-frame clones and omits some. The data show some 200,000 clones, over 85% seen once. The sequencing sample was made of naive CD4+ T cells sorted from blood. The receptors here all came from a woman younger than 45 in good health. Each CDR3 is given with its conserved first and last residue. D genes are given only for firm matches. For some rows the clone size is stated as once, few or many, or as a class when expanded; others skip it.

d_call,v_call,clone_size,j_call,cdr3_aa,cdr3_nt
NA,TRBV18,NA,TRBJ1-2,CASSPPRGGHYGYTF,TGTGCCAGCTCACCGCCGCGCGGGGGGCACTATGGCTACACCTTC
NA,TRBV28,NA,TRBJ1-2,CASTTLRGYGYTF,TGTGCCAGCACTACACTTCGGGGCTATGGCTACACCTTC
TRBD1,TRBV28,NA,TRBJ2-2,CASSFLDRDLTGELFF,TGTGCCAGCAGTTTCCTGGACAGGGACCTCACCGGGGAGCTGTTTTTT
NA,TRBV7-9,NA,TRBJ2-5,CASSLATGGWQETQYF,TGTGCCAGCAGCTTAGCGACAGGAGGATGGCAAGAGACCCAGTACTTC
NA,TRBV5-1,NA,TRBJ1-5,CASSLGTGNQPQHF,TGCGCCAGCAGCTTGGGGACAGGCAATCAGCCCCAGCATTTT
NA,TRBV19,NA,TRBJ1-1,CASSIVQRGTEAFF,TGTGCCAGTAGTATAGTACAGCGCGGGACTGAAGCTTTCTTT
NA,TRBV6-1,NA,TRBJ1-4,CASSERGLGEKLFF,TGTGCCAGCAGTGAACGGGGGCTGGGTGAAAAACTGTTTTTT
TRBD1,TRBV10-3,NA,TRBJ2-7,CAISGTGTGGYEQYF,TGTGCCATCAGTGGGACCGGGACAGGGGGCTACGAGCAGTACTTC
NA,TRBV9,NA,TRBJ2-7,CASTLRGSYEQYF,TGTGCCAGCACTCTAAGAGGGTCCTACGAGCAGTACTTC
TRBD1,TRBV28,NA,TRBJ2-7,CASSLRGQAAYEQYF,TGTGCCAGCAGTTTAAGAGGACAGGCCGCCTACGAGCAGTACTTC
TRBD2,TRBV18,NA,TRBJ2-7,CASSPGLAGGQSSYEQYF,TGTGCCAGCTCACCGGGACTAGCGGGAGGCCAAAGCTCCTACGAGCAGTACTTC
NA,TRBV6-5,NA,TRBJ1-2,CASSYSISENGYTF,TGTGCCAGCAGTTACTCGATCTCAGAGAATGGCTACACCTTC
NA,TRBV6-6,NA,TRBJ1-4,CASRQQGATNEKLFF,TGTGCCAGCAGGCAACAGGGTGCGACTAATGAAAAACTGTTTTTT
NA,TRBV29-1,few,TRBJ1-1,CSGRPEGSRYTEAFF,TGCAGCGGACGGCCGGAGGGGAGTAGGTACACTGAAGCTTTCTTT